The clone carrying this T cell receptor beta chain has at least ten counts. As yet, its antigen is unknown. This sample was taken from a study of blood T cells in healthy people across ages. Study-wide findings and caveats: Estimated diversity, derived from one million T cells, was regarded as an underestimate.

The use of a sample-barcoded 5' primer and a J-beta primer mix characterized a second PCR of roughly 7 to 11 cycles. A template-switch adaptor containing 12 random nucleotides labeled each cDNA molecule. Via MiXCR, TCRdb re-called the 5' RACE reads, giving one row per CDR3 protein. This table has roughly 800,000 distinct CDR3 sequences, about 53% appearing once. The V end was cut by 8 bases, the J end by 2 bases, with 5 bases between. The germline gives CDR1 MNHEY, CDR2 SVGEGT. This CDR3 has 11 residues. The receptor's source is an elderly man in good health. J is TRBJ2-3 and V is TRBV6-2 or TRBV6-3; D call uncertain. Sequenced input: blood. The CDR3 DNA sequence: TGTGCCAGCTGCTCCACAGATACGCAGTATTTT. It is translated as CASCSTDTQYF.